This T cell receptor beta chain was captured by sequencing in a study of blood T cell repertoires in COVID-19. About the study: The United States, Italy and Spain supplied acute and convalescent COVID-19 samples. PBMCs, B-cell-depleted T cells, or T cells were the source of the cDNA or gDNA that made up the material.

As processed by the authors: Reference gene primers were amplified, and this amplification served to estimate nucleated cell counts. TCRdb's copy holds only in-frame clones and misses some; the assay was immunoSEQ multiplex PCR. V, J and clone size are taken as reported in that table, and D and trimming were inferred from the DNA itself. The data show 250,000 or so clones, about 88% seen once. This clone was seen only once. Trimming stripped 5 bases from V and 2 bases from J, with 18 bases between. This CDR3 is built from 18 residues. Looked up from germline, CDR1 is KGHDR and CDR2 is SFDVKD. The clonotype was recovered from a man aged 25 to 40 with active or convalescent COVID-19. The sequenced sample was peripheral blood. The J gene is TRBJ1-6, the V gene TRBV24-1; D not resolved. Written as DNA, the CDR3 is TGTGCCACCAGTGGCGGGCGACCAGCGATTACCTATAATTCACCCCTCCACTTT. Translated, it gives CATSGGRPAITYNSPLHF.